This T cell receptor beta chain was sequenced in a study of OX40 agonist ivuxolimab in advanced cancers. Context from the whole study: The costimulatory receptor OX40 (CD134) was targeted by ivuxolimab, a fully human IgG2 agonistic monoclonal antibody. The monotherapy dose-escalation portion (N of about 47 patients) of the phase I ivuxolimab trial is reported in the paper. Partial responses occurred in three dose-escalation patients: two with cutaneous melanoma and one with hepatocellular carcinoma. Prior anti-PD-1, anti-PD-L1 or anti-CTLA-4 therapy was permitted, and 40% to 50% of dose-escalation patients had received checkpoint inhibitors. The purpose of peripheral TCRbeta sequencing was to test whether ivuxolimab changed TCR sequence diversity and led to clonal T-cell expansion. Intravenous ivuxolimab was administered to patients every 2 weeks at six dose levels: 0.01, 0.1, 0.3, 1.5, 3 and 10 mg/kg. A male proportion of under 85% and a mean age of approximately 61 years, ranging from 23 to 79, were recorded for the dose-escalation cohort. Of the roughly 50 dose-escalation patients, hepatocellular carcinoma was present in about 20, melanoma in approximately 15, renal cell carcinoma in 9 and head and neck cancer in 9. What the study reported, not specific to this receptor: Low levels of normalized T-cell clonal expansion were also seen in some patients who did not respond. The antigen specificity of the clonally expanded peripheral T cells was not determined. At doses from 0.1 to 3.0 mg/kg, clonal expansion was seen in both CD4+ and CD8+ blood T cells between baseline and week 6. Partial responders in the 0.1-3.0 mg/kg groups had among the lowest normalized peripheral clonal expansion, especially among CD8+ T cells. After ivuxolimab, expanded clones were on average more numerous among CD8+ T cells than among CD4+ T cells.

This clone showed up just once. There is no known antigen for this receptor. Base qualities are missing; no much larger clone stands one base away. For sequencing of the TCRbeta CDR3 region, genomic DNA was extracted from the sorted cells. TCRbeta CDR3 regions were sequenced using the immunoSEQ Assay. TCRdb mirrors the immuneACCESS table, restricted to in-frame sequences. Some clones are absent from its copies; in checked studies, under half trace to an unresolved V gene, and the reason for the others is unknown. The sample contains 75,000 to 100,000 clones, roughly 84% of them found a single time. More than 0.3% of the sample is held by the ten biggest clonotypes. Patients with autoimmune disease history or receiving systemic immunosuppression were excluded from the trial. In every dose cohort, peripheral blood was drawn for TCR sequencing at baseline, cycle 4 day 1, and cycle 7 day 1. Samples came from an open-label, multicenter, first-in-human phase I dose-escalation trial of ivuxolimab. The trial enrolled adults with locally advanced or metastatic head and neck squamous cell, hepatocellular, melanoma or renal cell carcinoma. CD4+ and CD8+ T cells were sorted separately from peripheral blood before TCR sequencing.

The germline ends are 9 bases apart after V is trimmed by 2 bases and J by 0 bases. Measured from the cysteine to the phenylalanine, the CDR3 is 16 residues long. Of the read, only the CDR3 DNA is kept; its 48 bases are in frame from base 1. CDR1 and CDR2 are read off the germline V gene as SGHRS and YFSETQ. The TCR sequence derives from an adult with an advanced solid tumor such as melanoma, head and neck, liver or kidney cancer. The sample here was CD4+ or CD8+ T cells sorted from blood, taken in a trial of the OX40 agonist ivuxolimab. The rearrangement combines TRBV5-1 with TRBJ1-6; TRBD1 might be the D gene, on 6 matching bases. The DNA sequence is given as TGCGCCAGCAGCTTTGGACAGAGCTCCTATAATTCACCCCTCCACTTT. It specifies CASSFGQSSYNSPLHF.